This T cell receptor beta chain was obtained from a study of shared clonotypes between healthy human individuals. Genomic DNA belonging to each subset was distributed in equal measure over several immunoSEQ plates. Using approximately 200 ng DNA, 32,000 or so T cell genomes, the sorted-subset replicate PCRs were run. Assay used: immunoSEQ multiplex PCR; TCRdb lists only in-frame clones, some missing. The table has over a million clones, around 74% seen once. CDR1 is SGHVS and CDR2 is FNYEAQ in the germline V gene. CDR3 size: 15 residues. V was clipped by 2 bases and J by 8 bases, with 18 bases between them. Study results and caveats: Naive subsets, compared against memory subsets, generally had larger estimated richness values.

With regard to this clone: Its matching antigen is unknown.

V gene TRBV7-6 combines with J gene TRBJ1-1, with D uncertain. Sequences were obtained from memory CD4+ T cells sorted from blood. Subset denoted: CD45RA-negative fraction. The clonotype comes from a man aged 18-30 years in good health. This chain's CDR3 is CASSLSSQATQEAFF. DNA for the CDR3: TGTGCCAGCAGCTTAAGTTCGCAGGCTACCCAAGAAGCTTTCTTT.